A selection of T cell receptor beta chains follows, all from one sample in a study of blood T cell repertoires in COVID-19. This table comes from immunoSEQ multiplex PCR, and its TCRdb copy is limited to in-frame clones, with some not included. This sample carries under 150,000 clones, roughly 84% of them seen once, and the ten largest clones take 8.1%. Sequencing was performed on peripheral blood. These receptors were collected from a woman between 40 and 55 years old with acute or convalescent COVID-19. Both conserved end residues are part of each CDR3. Each record gives: V gene, clone size, J gene, D gene, CDR3 DNA, CDR3 protein. The D gene is left open where the match is weak. For some rows the clone size is stated as once, few or many, or as a class when expanded; others skip it.

V gene: TRBV3-1/TRBV3-2
clone size: -
J gene: TRBJ2-7
D gene: TRBD1
CDR3 DNA: TGTGCCAGCAGCCAGGCCACAGGGGCCCCCTACGAGCAGTACTTC
CDR3 protein: CASSQATGAPYEQYF

V gene: TRBV11-2
clone size: few
J gene: TRBJ1-2
D gene: -
CDR3 DNA: TGTGCCAGCAGCCCATCATGGGGAGACTATGGCTACACCTTC
CDR3 protein: CASSPSWGDYGYTF

V gene: TRBV30
clone size: once
J gene: TRBJ1-2
D gene: -
CDR3 DNA: TGTGCCTGGAGCTACAAGATGGGGCATGGCTACACCTTC
CDR3 protein: CAWSYKMGHGYTF

V gene: TRBV29-1
clone size: -
J gene: TRBJ2-3
D gene: TRBD2
CDR3 DNA: TGCAGCGTTGACGACCAGGGGCGGGGGGGCACAGATACGCAGTATTTT
CDR3 protein: CSVDDQGRGGTDTQYF

V gene: TRBV6-2/TRBV6-3
clone size: -
J gene: TRBJ1-2
D gene: -
CDR3 DNA: TGTGCCAGCAGTTACCGTCGGGGGTACTATGGCTACACCTTC
CDR3 protein: CASSYRRGYYGYTF

V gene: TRBV5-5
clone size: once
J gene: TRBJ2-7
D gene: -
CDR3 DNA: TGTGCCAGCAGCTTGGAAGGGGACGAGCAGTACTTC
CDR3 protein: CASSLEGDEQYF

V gene: TRBV18
clone size: -
J gene: TRBJ2-2
D gene: TRBD2
CDR3 DNA: TGTGCCAGCTCAAGCCAAAACGCGGGGGGCACCGGGGAGCTGTTTTTT
CDR3 protein: CASSSQNAGGTGELFF

V gene: TRBV6-1
clone size: -
J gene: TRBJ1-2
D gene: -
CDR3 DNA: TGTGCCAGCAGTGAAGCGTTCGAGGGCTCCTATGGCTACACCTTC
CDR3 protein: CASSEAFEGSYGYTF

V gene: TRBV19
clone size: few
J gene: TRBJ1-1
D gene: TRBD1
CDR3 DNA: TGTGCCAGTAGTGTGTACCCCGGGACAGCGAACACTGAAGCTTTCTTT
CDR3 protein: CASSVYPGTANTEAFF

V gene: TRBV7-2
clone size: few
J gene: TRBJ2-1
D gene: -
CDR3 DNA: TGTGCCAGCAGCCCCGCGTCGTTGTCCTACAATGAGCAGTTCTTC
CDR3 protein: CASSPASLSYNEQFF

V gene: TRBV18
clone size: few
J gene: TRBJ2-1
D gene: TRBD2
CDR3 DNA: TGTGCCAGCTCCGGGGGGGAATCCTACAATGAGCAGTTCTTC
CDR3 protein: CASSGGESYNEQFF

V gene: TRBV25-1
clone size: -
J gene: TRBJ2-1
D gene: TRBD1
CDR3 DNA: TGTGCCAGCAGTCCCATGGACAGGGATTACAATGAGCAGTTCTTC
CDR3 protein: CASSPMDRDYNEQFF

V gene: TRBV30
clone size: -
J gene: TRBJ2-7
D gene: TRBD1
CDR3 DNA: TGTGCCGGAAACGGGGGGACAGGGAGTTACGAGCAGTACTTC
CDR3 protein: CAGNGGTGSYEQYF

V gene: TRBV5-4
clone size: -
J gene: TRBJ1-1
D gene: -
CDR3 DNA: TGTGCCAGCAGCCCTTGGGGCCCGATAGGAACTGAAGCTTTCTTT
CDR3 protein: CASSPWGPIGTEAFF

V gene: TRBV9
clone size: -
J gene: TRBJ1-1
D gene: -
CDR3 DNA: TGTGCCAGCAGCGTAGGGAGGGGTACTGAAGCTTTCTTT
CDR3 protein: CASSVGRGTEAFF

V gene: TRBV4-3
clone size: -
J gene: TRBJ1-2
D gene: -
CDR3 DNA: TGCGCCAGCAGCCAAGAGCGCCAGGCGACTAACTATGGCTACACCTTC
CDR3 protein: CASSQERQATNYGYTF

V gene: TRBV5-1
clone size: -
J gene: TRBJ1-1
D gene: TRBD1
CDR3 DNA: TGCGCCAGCAGTGGGGACAGGGGGACTGAAGCTTTCTTT
CDR3 protein: CASSGDRGTEAFF

V gene: TRBV19
clone size: -
J gene: TRBJ2-5
D gene: -
CDR3 DNA: TGTGCCAGTAGTAAGATGCGGGTGACCGGGGAGACCCAGTACTTC
CDR3 protein: CASSKMRVTGETQYF

V gene: TRBV12-3/TRBV12-4
clone size: -
J gene: TRBJ1-2
D gene: -
CDR3 DNA: TGTGCCAGCAGTTTCAGGGCGGAGAGTGGCTACACCTTC
CDR3 protein: CASSFRAESGYTF

V gene: TRBV2
clone size: -
J gene: TRBJ1-6
D gene: -
CDR3 DNA: TGTGCCAGAGGAGAAGGCCAGGGATCACCCCTCCACTTT
CDR3 protein: CARGEGQGSPLHF

V gene: TRBV9
clone size: -
J gene: TRBJ1-2
D gene: TRBD1
CDR3 DNA: TGTGCCAGCACCCCTAACAGGGGAAGCTATGGCTACACCTTC
CDR3 protein: CASTPNRGSYGYTF

V gene: TRBV5-1
clone size: -
J gene: TRBJ1-1
D gene: -
CDR3 DNA: TGCGCCAGCAGCTTGGCCGGGTTGACGAACACTGAAGCTTTCTTT
CDR3 protein: CASSLAGLTNTEAFF

V gene: TRBV24-1
clone size: -
J gene: TRBJ2-3
D gene: -
CDR3 DNA: TGTGCCACCAGGGACAGCAGAAGACCCACAGATACGCAGTATTTT
CDR3 protein: CATRDSRRPTDTQYF

V gene: TRBV11-1
clone size: -
J gene: TRBJ1-2
D gene: TRBD1
CDR3 DNA: TGTGCCAGCAGCCGACAGGGCGACTATGGCTACACCTTC
CDR3 protein: CASSRQGDYGYTF

V gene: TRBV9
clone size: -
J gene: TRBJ2-2
D gene: -
CDR3 DNA: TGTGCCAGCAGCGTAGAGCTGGCCGGGGAGCTGTTTTTT
CDR3 protein: CASSVELAGELFF

V gene: TRBV29-1
clone size: once
J gene: TRBJ2-5
D gene: -
CDR3 DNA: TGCTCTTCACAGGGCCGTCAAGAGACCCAGTACTTC
CDR3 protein: CSSQGRQETQYF

V gene: TRBV15
clone size: -
J gene: TRBJ1-2
D gene: -
CDR3 DNA: TGTGCCACCAGCAGAGATTTGGAGGCAGGACGATATGGCTACACCTTC
CDR3 protein: CATSRDLEAGRYGYTF

V gene: TRBV5-1
clone size: few
J gene: TRBJ1-1
D gene: -
CDR3 DNA: TGCGCCAGCAGCTTGGGAAGACAAGTGAACACTGAAGCTTTCTTT
CDR3 protein: CASSLGRQVNTEAFF